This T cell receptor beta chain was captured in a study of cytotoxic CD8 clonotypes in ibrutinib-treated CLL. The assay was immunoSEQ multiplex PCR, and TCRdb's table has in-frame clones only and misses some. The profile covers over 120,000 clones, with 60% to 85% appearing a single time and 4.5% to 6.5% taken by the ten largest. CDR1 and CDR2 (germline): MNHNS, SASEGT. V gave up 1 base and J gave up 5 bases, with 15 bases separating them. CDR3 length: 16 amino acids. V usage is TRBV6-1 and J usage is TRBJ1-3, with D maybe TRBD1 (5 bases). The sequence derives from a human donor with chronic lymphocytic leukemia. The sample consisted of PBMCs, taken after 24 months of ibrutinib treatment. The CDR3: CASSEGGGFVRNTIYF. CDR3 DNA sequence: TGTGCCAGCAGTGAAGGTGGGGGTTTTGTTAGAAACACCATATATTTT.